Listed here are 23 T cell receptor beta chains from one sample, sequenced in a study of T cell responses to AZD1222 COVID-19 vaccine. The table came from immunoSEQ multiplex PCR; TCRdb's copy has only in-frame clones and leaves some out. Counted here are about 110,000 clones, about 88% occurring once; the ten biggest clones make up roughly 1.5%. Here the sequenced sample was peripheral blood, taken on day 0 of AZD1222 vaccination. All receptors derive from an adult in good health.

This clone occurred once. V gene TRBV5-1 combines with J gene TRBJ2-1; D tentatively reads TRBD1 or TRBD2 (5 bases each). V shed 0 bases and J shed 5 bases, with 12 bases lying between them. The CDR3 spans 15 residues. Germline CDR1 is SGHRS and CDR2 is YFSETQ. The CDR3 loop reads CASSLGGLVDNEQFF. CDR3 in DNA: TGCGCCAGCAGCTTGGGGGGGTTAGTGGACAATGAGCAGTTCTTC.

A single count supports this clone. V usage is TRBV5-5 and J usage is TRBJ1-2; no definite D call. V was trimmed by 5 bases and J by 5 bases, leaving 13 bases between them. In germline, CDR1 is SGHKS, CDR2 YYEKEE (reference sequence). The CDR3 length is 13 residues. CDR3 sequence reads: CASSQTTEYGYTF. The CDR3, as DNA: TGTGCCAGCAGTCAAACAACAGAGTATGGCTACACCTTC.

The V call is TRBV13, the J call TRBJ1-6; D is perhaps TRBD1 (5 bases). CDR3 size: 15 residues. Germline V lookup: CDR1 PRHDT, CDR2 FYEKMQ (reference sequence). The V and J ends lost 7 bases and 5 bases respectively, with 15 bases between them. The CDR3 DNA follows: TGTGCCAGCACCGGTGGGGGGAGGCATAATTCACCCCTCCACTTT. Residues: CASTGGGRHNSPLHF. The full variable domain, with the rest looked up from reference TRBV13 and TRBJ1-6, is AAGVIQSPRHLIKEKRETATLKCYPIPRHDTVYWYQQGPGQDPQFLISFYEKMQSDKGSIPDRFSAQQFSDYHSELNMSSLELGDSALYFCASTGGGRHNSPLHFGNGTRLTVT.

This clone was observed once. This sequence joins TRBV19 and TRBJ2-6; 7 bases fit TRBD1. CDR1 LNHDA and CDR2 SQIVND come from the germline V gene (reference sequence). The junction had 0 bases not matched to a gene; V was cut back by 1 base and J by 0 bases. This CDR3 is built from 16 residues. CDR3 DNA: TGTGCCAGTAGTATAGCAGGGGGCTCTGGGGCCAACGTCCTGACTTTC. Its protein product is CASSIAGGSGANVLTF. Supplemented by reference TRBV19 and TRBJ2-6, the full variable domain reads DGGITQSPKYLFRKEGQNVTLSCEQNLNHDAMYWYRQDPGQGLRLIYYSQIVNDFQKGDIAEGYSVSREKKESFPLTVTSAQKNPTAFYLCASSIAGGSGANVLTFGAGSRLTVL.

The V and J genes are TRBV29-1 and TRBJ1-4; no definite D call. The germline V and J ends were trimmed by 6 bases and 2 bases, with 10 bases remaining between them. The germline V gene has CDR1 SQVTM and CDR2 ANQGSEA. This CDR3 has 13 amino acids. CDR3 loop: CSVTLRTNEKLFF. For the CDR3, the DNA is TGCAGCGTCACGTTGAGGACTAATGAAAAACTGTTTTTT.

The V and J genes are TRBV18 and TRBJ2-6, with TRBD2 matching over 7 bases. The CDR3 runs 16 residues. V was clipped by 3 bases and J by 0 bases; unmatched bases: 2. Germline V gives CDR1 KGHSH, CDR2 LQKENI. The CDR3 sequence: CASSPSGASGANVLTF. The CDR3 DNA follows: TGTGCCAGCTCACCGAGCGGGGCCTCTGGGGCCAACGTCCTGACTTTC.

The chain links TRBV7-9 to TRBJ1-4; D remains unclear. Germline lookup yields CDR1 SEHNR and CDR2 FQNEAQ (reference sequence). V was cut by 8 bases and J by 0 bases, with 10 bases left in between. The CDR3 contains 14 residues. CDR3 in DNA: TGTGCCAGCCTCCCGACCTCAACTAATGAAAAACTGTTTTTT. Its protein product is CASLPTSTNEKLFF.

The chain couples TRBV5-1 to TRBJ1-6; no clear D gene. This CDR3 contains 14 residues. CDR1 and CDR2 (germline): SGHRS, YFSETQ. The germline V and J ends were trimmed by 1 base and 6 bases, with 8 bases remaining between them. The CDR3 coding sequence is TGCGCCAGCAGCTTGCAGTCAGCTAATTCACCCCTCCACTTT. It encodes CASSLQSANSPLHF.

The rearrangement links TRBV3-1 (or the pseudogene TRBV3-2) to TRBJ1-6; D uncertain. CDR1 and CDR2 from the germline V gene are LGHDT and YNNKEL (reference sequence). Trimming cost V 1 base and J 8 bases, with 15 bases left between them. This CDR3 comprises 16 residues. CDR3 residues: CASSQVPDWMDSPLHF. The CDR3 DNA sequence: TGTGCCAGCAGCCAAGTGCCGGACTGGATGGATTCACCCCTCCACTTT.

The genes are TRBV5-4 and TRBJ2-2, with 9 bases lining up with TRBD1. Germline-derived CDR1 and CDR2 are SGHNT and YYREEE (reference sequence). The CDR3 has 15 amino acids. The V segment lost 0 bases and the J segment 4 bases; nucleotides outside the gene matches: 1. The CDR3 sequence is CASSLGTGVTGELFF. The CDR3 nucleotides are TGTGCCAGCAGCTTGGGGACAGGGGTCACCGGGGAGCTGTTTTTT.

This chain links TRBV30 with TRBJ1-1, with a tentative D call TRBD1 (5 bases). This CDR3 region has 13 residues. Germline CDR1 GTSNPN, CDR2 SVGIG (reference sequence). Trimming stripped 1 base from V and 7 bases from J, with 13 bases between. CDR3 sequence: CAWSGKQGGEAFF. DNA for the CDR3: TGTGCCTGGAGTGGGAAGCAGGGAGGTGAAGCTTTCTTT.

This clone showed up just once. J is TRBJ2-1 and V is TRBV29-1; 11 positions match TRBD2. Trimming removed 3 bases from V and 11 bases from J; junction bases left unmatched: 15. This CDR3 contains 16 residues. Germline V CDR1 and CDR2: SQVTM, ANQGSEA. The CDR3 bases are TGCAGCGTTGACAGTTTTACTAGCGGGGGAGGTAATAAGCAGTTCTTC. Translated: CSVDSFTSGGGNKQFF.

The V and J genes are TRBV5-1 and TRBJ1-1; D is perhaps TRBD1 (5 bases). This CDR3 contains 16 residues. Deletions cut 0 bases from V and 4 bases from J, with 16 bases between. Germline V gene data show CDR1 as SGHRS and CDR2 as YFSETQ. CDR3 DNA sequence: TGCGCCAGCAGCTTGGCCCCCCCCGGGGACCGCACTGAAGCTTTCTTT. Translating gives CASSLAPPGDRTEAFF. Combining the CDR3 with reference TRBV5-1 and TRBJ1-1 gives the whole variable domain KAGVTQTPRYLIKTRGQQVTLSCSPISGHRSVSWYQQTPGQGLQFLFEYFSETQRNKGNFPGRFSGRQFSNSRSEMNVSTLELGDSALYLCASSLAPPGDRTEAFFGQGTRLTVV.

This chain joins TRBV3-1 (or the pseudogene TRBV3-2) and TRBJ1-2; D gene ambiguous. CDR1 and CDR2 (germline): LGHDT, YNNKEL (reference sequence). This CDR3 is built from 13 residues. V lost 4 bases and J lost 7, with 13 bases in between. CDR3 amino acids: CASSPRTDGGYTF. Here the CDR3 DNA reads TGTGCCAGCAGCCCCCGGACTGATGGTGGCTACACCTTC.

V is TRBV27 and J is TRBJ2-7; D not resolved. Trimming cost V 3 bases and J 5 bases, with 5 bases left between them. This CDR3 is built from 11 residues. The germline gives CDR1 MNHEY, CDR2 SMNVEV (reference sequence). The CDR3 sequence: CASSFSNEQYF. As DNA, the CDR3 is TGTGCCAGCAGTTTTTCCAACGAGCAGTACTTC.

The CDR3, as DNA: TGTGCCAGCAGTCCACGACATCCGGGGTTCACTGAAGCTTTCTTT. Its translation is CASSPRHPGFTEAFF. V is TRBV27 and J is TRBJ1-1; D ambiguous. CDR3 size: 15 residues. The V end lost 5 bases, the J end lost 4 bases, and 17 bases lay between the germline ends. Germline V gene lookup returns CDR1 MNHEY and CDR2 SMNVEV (reference sequence).

Here the CDR3 reads CSVDDLYGYTF. The CDR3 DNA is TGCAGCGTTGATGATCTCTATGGCTACACCTTC. The V and J genes are TRBV29-1 and TRBJ1-2, with D uncertain. Germline V CDR1 and CDR2: SQVTM, ANQGSEA. V was clipped by 3 bases and J by 4 bases, with 6 bases between them. This CDR3 spans 11 amino acids.

The rearrangement links TRBV3-1 (or the pseudogene TRBV3-2) to TRBJ2-2; TRBD1 is a possible D gene (5 bases). The CDR3 sequence is 13 residues long. The germline V gene has CDR1 LGHDT and CDR2 YNNKEL (reference sequence). V lost 7 bases and J lost 6, with 12 bases in between. In DNA, the CDR3 is TGTGCCAGCACTCAGCAGGGCTCCGGGGAGCTGTTTTTT. Protein sequence: CASTQQGSGELFF.

This sequence joins TRBV30 and TRBJ1-3; D gene uncertain. CDR1 and CDR2 (germline): GTSNPN, SVGIG (reference sequence). The germline V and J ends were trimmed by 4 bases and 1 base, with 5 bases remaining between them. The CDR3 runs to 12 residues. CDR3 loop: CAWTVSGNTIYF. CDR3 DNA sequence: TGTGCCTGGACAGTATCTGGAAACACCATATATTTT.

V is TRBV6-5 and J is TRBJ1-2; 7 positions agree with TRBD1. Germline CDR1 reads MNHEY; CDR2 reads SVGAGI. This CDR3 has 15 residues. V was clipped by 2 bases and J by 5 bases; unmatched bases: 8. The CDR3 region has the DNA TGTGCCAGCAGTTACGGGACAGTTCGCAGTTATGGCTACACCTTC. Protein product: CASSYGTVRSYGYTF.

V and J are TRBV7-9 and TRBJ1-5; 7 bases agree with TRBD1. This CDR3 is built from 15 residues. V gave up 6 bases and J gave up 6 bases; unmatched junction bases: 11. Looked up from germline, CDR1 is SEHNR and CDR2 is FQNEAQ (reference sequence). This CDR3 reads CASSPLAGTAQPQHF. The CDR3 coding sequence is TGTGCCAGCAGTCCGCTCGCCGGGACAGCTCAGCCCCAGCATTTT. Supplemented by reference TRBV7-9 and TRBJ1-5, the full variable domain reads DTGVSQNPRHKITKRGQNVTFRCDPISEHNRLYWYRQTLGQGPEFLTYFQNEAQLEKSRLLSDRFSAERPKGSFSTLEIQRTEQGDSAMYLCASSPLAGTAQPQHFGDGTRLSIL.

The V gene is TRBV7-9, the J gene TRBJ2-7; 9 bases align to TRBD2. CDR3 length equals 15 residues. V lost 6 bases and J lost 7; bases outside the gene matches: 13. Per the germline V gene, CDR1 is SEHNR and CDR2 is FQNEAQ (reference sequence). In nucleotides, the CDR3 is TGTGCCAGCAGTGCTAGCGGGGACTTCCTCAGTGAGCAGTACTTC. It is translated as CASSASGDFLSEQYF. Using reference TRBV7-9 and TRBJ2-7 for the parts outside the CDR3, the full variable domain is DTGVSQNPRHKITKRGQNVTFRCDPISEHNRLYWYRQTLGQGPEFLTYFQNEAQLEKSRLLSDRFSAERPKGSFSTLEIQRTEQGDSAMYLCASSASGDFLSEQYFGPGTRLTVT.

CDR3 nucleotides: TGTGCCATCAGTGATTCTGGTCACGACCAACAGCCCCAGCATTTT. Amino acid sequence: CAISDSGHDQQPQHF. The chain has TRBV10-3 and TRBJ1-5; D not resolved. The germline gives CDR1 ENHRY, CDR2 SYGVKD. V lost 3 bases to trimming and J lost 7 bases, with 16 bases between them. The CDR3 extends over 15 amino acids.